Below, 31 T cell receptor beta chains from the same sample are listed, as sequenced in a study of cytomegalovirus exposure and HLA in healthy donors. Primers for the PCR totalled 60 Vbeta and 13 Jbeta. Sequenced by immunoSEQ multiplex PCR; TCRdb stores in-frame clones only, minus some. Of about 160,000 clones listed, about 63% are singletons. Input material: PBMCs. The receptor set was obtained from a woman aged 35 to 49 in good health and CMV-seropositive.

This clone showed up just a few times. V gene TRBV5-1 combines with J gene TRBJ1-4; 8 nucleotides match TRBD1. V was clipped by 0 bases and J by 7 bases; unmatched bases: 8. In germline, CDR1 is SGHRS, CDR2 YFSETQ. The CDR3 contains 16 residues. The CDR3 here is CASSLGQGAVSEKLFF. CDR3 coding DNA: TGCGCCAGCAGCTTGGGGCAGGGGGCGGTGAGTGAAAAACTGTTTTTT.

This clone was recorded a few times. The chain carries TRBV20-1 and TRBJ2-3; D may be TRBD2 (7 bases). This CDR3 region has 11 residues. Between the trimmed V and J ends, which lost 6 bases and 8 bases, there was a span of 12 bases. Germline loops: CDR1 DFQATT, CDR2 SNEGSKA (reference sequence). The CDR3 nucleotides are TGCAGTGCGGGGGGGGCTTCTACGCAGTATTTT. This sequence encodes CSAGGASTQYF.

The chain combines TRBV28 with TRBJ2-7, with a tentative D call TRBD1 (6 bases). Per the germline V gene, CDR1 is MDHEN and CDR2 is SYDVKM. The CDR3 length is 12 residues. Trimming left V 4 bases short and J 3 bases short, with 7 bases between. DNA for the CDR3: TGTGCCAGCAGTTCGGACAGCTACGAGCAGTACTTC. Its translation is CASSSDSYEQYF.

The rearrangement links TRBV5-6 to TRBJ1-4; no firm D call. Germline loops: CDR1 SGHDT, CDR2 YYEEEE. Trimming took 4 bases from V and 7 from J, leaving 11 bases between them. The CDR3 consists of 13 residues. In DNA form, the CDR3 reads TGTGCCAGCAGCGGCGGGCAGAGTGAAAAACTGTTTTTT. Translating gives CASSGGQSEKLFF. The entire variable domain, with the rest obtained from reference TRBV5-6 and TRBJ1-4, is as follows: DAGVTQSPTHLIKTRGQQVTLRCSPKSGHDTVSWYQQALGQGPQFIFQYYEEEERQRGNFPDRFSGHQFPNYSSELNVNALLLGDSALYLCASSGGQSEKLFFGSGTQLSVL.

The rearrangement links TRBV7-9 to TRBJ2-1; 10 positions agree with TRBD1. The J segment lost 8 bases and the V segment lost 4 bases, leaving 11 bases of the junction unmatched. The CDR3 totals 16 residues. Germline V gene sequence: CDR1 SEHNR, CDR2 FQNEAQ (reference sequence). CDR3 sequence reads: CASSSIWTGGLDEQFF. In DNA form, the CDR3 reads TGTGCCAGCAGCTCCATATGGACAGGGGGACTGGATGAGCAGTTCTTC. Using reference TRBV7-9 and TRBJ2-1 for the parts outside the CDR3, the full variable domain is DTGVSQNPRHKITKRGQNVTFRCDPISEHNRLYWYRQTLGQGPEFLTYFQNEAQLEKSRLLSDRFSAERPKGSFSTLEIQRTEQGDSAMYLCASSSIWTGGLDEQFFGPGTRLTVL.

The genes are TRBV18 and TRBJ1-4; 7 nucleotides match TRBD1. The trim removed 6 bases at V and 4 bases at J, leaving 11 bases unmatched. CDR1 KGHSH and CDR2 LQKENI come from the germline V gene. There are 16 residues in the CDR3. This chain's CDR3 is CASSSRSGQNNEKLFF. The CDR3 DNA is TGTGCCAGCTCGTCCCGATCGGGACAGAATAATGAAAAACTGTTTTTT.

V usage is TRBV28 and J usage is TRBJ2-6, with a possible D match to TRBD2 (6 bases). The V end lost 4 bases, the J end lost 0 bases, and 19 bases lay between the germline ends. This CDR3 is 19 amino acids long. Germline V gene sequence: CDR1 MDHEN, CDR2 SYDVKM. Here the CDR3 reads CASSSLTGTPSSGANVLTF. The CDR3 DNA is TGTGCCAGCAGTTCCCTGACCGGGACTCCAAGCTCTGGGGCCAACGTCCTGACTTTC.

The chain joins TRBV5-1 to TRBJ2-5; 8 bases map to TRBD1. After removal of 5 bases from V and 2 bases from J, the junction contained 5 bases not matched to a gene. The CDR3 runs to 14 residues. Per germline, CDR1 SGHRS and CDR2 YFSETQ. CDR3 coding DNA: TGCGCCAGCAGTAATCGGACAGGGCAAGAGACCCAGTACTTC. This gives the protein CASSNRTGQETQYF.

This clone was counted between two and nine times. The chain is built from TRBV7-2 and TRBJ2-7, with 7 bases aligning to TRBD2. This CDR3 is 14 amino acids long. Germline V gives CDR1 SGHTA, CDR2 FQGNSA. The J segment lost 6 bases and the V segment lost 3 bases, leaving 8 bases of the junction unmatched. This chain's CDR3 is CASSLGGKGGEQYF. The DNA of the CDR3 is TGTGCCAGCAGCTTGGGAGGGAAGGGTGGCGAGCAGTACTTC. The whole variable domain, filled in from reference TRBV7-2 and TRBJ2-7, reads GAGVSQSPSNKVTEKGKDVELRCDPISGHTALYWYRQSLGQGLEFLIYFQGNSAPDKSGLPSDRFSAERTGGSVSTLTIQRTQQEDSAVYLCASSLGGKGGEQYFGPGTRLTVT.

This clone was found a few times. The V call is TRBV6-1, the J call TRBJ2-7, with 8 bases that match TRBD1. Trimming at V came to 3 bases and at J to 5 bases, leaving 6 bases not matched to a gene. The CDR3 is 14 residues long. Germline loops: CDR1 MNHNS, CDR2 SASEGT. DNA for the CDR3: TGTGCCAGCAGTGAGGGAAACAGGGGGGACGAGCAGTACTTC. It specifies CASSEGNRGDEQYF.

J is TRBJ2-7 and V is TRBV6-5; D may be TRBD2 (6 bases). The germline V and J ends were trimmed by 2 bases and 4 bases, with 18 bases remaining between them. The CDR3 consists of 16 residues. Per germline, CDR1 MNHEY and CDR2 SVGAGI. CDR3 sequence (DNA): TGTGCCAGCAGTTACGTAGGTGGTGGGGCGGGGTACGAGCAGTACTTC. Amino acid sequence: CASSYVGGGAGYEQYF.

This clone was seen a handful of times. The chain joins TRBV19 to TRBJ2-7; TRBD2 matches 10 bases. The CDR3 totals 16 residues. Germline CDR1 and CDR2: LNHDA and SQIVND (reference sequence). V gave up 6 bases and J gave up 0 bases; unmatched junction bases: 8. The CDR3 nucleotides are TGTGCCAGTAGCCGAGTAGCGGGAGGAAACTCCTACGAGCAGTACTTC. Its translation is CASSRVAGGNSYEQYF.

The chain joins TRBV7-3 to TRBJ1-2; weak D call: TRBD1 (6 bases). The CDR3 totals 14 residues. Germline lookup yields CDR1 SGHTA and CDR2 FQGTGA. Between the trimmed V and J ends, which lost 2 bases and 6 bases, there was a span of 13 bases. The DNA for the CDR3 is TGTGCCAGCAGCTTATCGGGGGCGGGGGATGGCTACACCTTC. Residues: CASSLSGAGDGYTF.

V and J are TRBV29-1 and TRBJ2-5; 7 bases align to TRBD1. Trimming cost V 3 bases and J 1 base; bases outside gene matches: 2. CDR1 and CDR2 (germline): SQVTM, ANQGSEA. The CDR3 loop spans 13 amino acids. CDR3 in amino acids: CSVERDSQETQYF. The CDR3 bases are TGCAGCGTTGAGAGGGACAGCCAAGAGACCCAGTACTTC.

The chain links TRBV6-1 to TRBJ1-1; TRBD1 agrees at 7 bases. CDR1 is MNHNS and CDR2 is SASEGT in the germline V gene. CDR3 length: 14 amino acids. V was clipped by 8 bases and J by 8 bases; unmatched bases: 14. The CDR3 nucleotides read TGTGCCAGCCTCCTCGACAGGGTCGAATCCGAAGCTTTCTTT. Translated: CASLLDRVESEAFF.

The gene calls are TRBV13 and TRBJ2-3, with 7 bases identical to TRBD1. Germline V gene lookup returns CDR1 PRHDT and CDR2 FYEKMQ (reference sequence). V lost 5 bases and J lost 4; bases outside the gene matches: 3. CDR3 length equals 13 residues. CDR3 nucleotide sequence: TGTGCCAGCAGCCTGACAGGGTCAGATACGCAGTATTTT. Protein product: CASSLTGSDTQYF. Full variable domain (missing parts from reference TRBV13 and TRBJ2-3): AAGVIQSPRHLIKEKRETATLKCYPIPRHDTVYWYQQGPGQDPQFLISFYEKMQSDKGSIPDRFSAQQFSDYHSELNMSSLELGDSALYFCASSLTGSDTQYFGPGTRLTVL.

This clone was seen a few times. V and J are TRBV5-4 and TRBJ2-2; 7 bases align to TRBD2. The CDR3 has 14 residues. The germline CDR1 and CDR2 sequences are SGHNT and YYREEE (reference sequence). Unmatched junction bases numbered 4, after V lost 4 bases and J lost 4 bases. This chain's CDR3 is CASSEGLITGELFF. CDR3 bases: TGTGCCAGCAGCGAGGGACTAATCACCGGGGAGCTGTTTTTT.

In this sample, this clone turned up a few times. A junction end diverges from the germline sequence, so it may reflect a read error. CDR3 region: CSSSLGPREQYF. DNA for the CDR3: TGTTCCAGCAGCTTAGGTCCCCGCGAGCAGTACTTC. The V call is TRBV7-9, the J call TRBJ2-7; D remains ambiguous. CDR1 SEHNR and CDR2 FQNEAQ come from the germline V gene (reference sequence). The CDR3 is 12 amino acids.

The V gene is TRBV18, the J gene TRBJ2-1; a possible D gene is TRBD2 (5 bases). The germline V gene has CDR1 KGHSH and CDR2 LQKENI. The V gene lost 0 bases and the J gene lost 2 bases, with 11 bases spanning the gap. The CDR3 loop spans 16 amino acids. The chain's CDR3 is CASSPPRANTYNEQFF. The CDR3 region has the DNA TGTGCCAGCTCACCACCGAGGGCCAATACCTACAATGAGCAGTTCTTC.

This clone has only a few counts. The V and J genes are TRBV19 and TRBJ2-5; the D gene is possibly TRBD2 (7 bases). There are 15 residues in the CDR3. V shed 4 bases and J shed 5 bases, with 17 bases lying between them. Germline assignment: CDR1 LNHDA and CDR2 SQIVND (reference sequence). CDR3 amino acids: CASSTRRGGGETQYF. CDR3 sequence (DNA): TGTGCCAGTAGTACCCGCCGCGGGGGCGGGGAGACCCAGTACTTC. Full variable domain (missing parts from reference TRBV19 and TRBJ2-5): DGGITQSPKYLFRKEGQNVTLSCEQNLNHDAMYWYRQDPGQGLRLIYYSQIVNDFQKGDIAEGYSVSREKKESFPLTVTSAQKNPTAFYLCASSTRRGGGETQYFGPGTRLLVL.

Here the CDR3 reads CASSPHYNEQFF. CDR3 in DNA: TGTGCCAGCAGCCCACACTACAATGAGCAGTTCTTC. The rearrangement uses TRBV7-9 and TRBJ2-1, with D unresolved. CDR3 size: 12 residues. Trimming stripped 5 bases from V and 3 bases from J, with 5 bases between. Germline-derived CDR1 and CDR2 are SEHNR and FQNEAQ (reference sequence).

Only a few counts were recorded for this clone. The chain uses TRBV6-5 and TRBJ1-1, with D unclear. The ends were cut back, 6 bases at V and 1 base at J, with 9 bases in the middle. CDR3 length equals 13 residues. Germline values: CDR1 MNHEY, CDR2 SVGAGI. The CDR3 here is CASREQRNTEAFF. DNA for the CDR3: TGTGCCAGCAGGGAGCAACGGAACACTGAAGCTTTCTTT.

The chain's CDR3 is CASSSPWGEETGELFF. The CDR3, as DNA: TGTGCCAGCAGCTCCCCTTGGGGGGAAGAAACCGGGGAGCTGTTTTTT. The chain employs TRBV5-4 and TRBJ2-2; TRBD2 might be the D (6 bases). This CDR3 has 16 amino acids. Germline-derived CDR1 and CDR2 are SGHNT and YYREEE (reference sequence). Between the trimmed V and J ends, which lost 3 bases and 5 bases, there was a span of 17 bases.

V usage is TRBV4-1 and J usage is TRBJ2-3; no firm D call. The CDR3 is 12 residues long. Germline CDR1 MGHRA, CDR2 YSYEKL. Between the trimmed V and J ends, which lost 0 bases and 5 bases, there was a span of 3 bases. The CDR3 sequence: CASSQDLDTQYF. In DNA, the CDR3 is TGCGCCAGCAGCCAAGACTTAGATACGCAGTATTTT.

Concerning this clone itself: This same CDR3 is encoded by further DNA sequences in the sample. V is TRBV9 and J is TRBJ1-5; tentative D call: TRBD1 (5 bases). Germline loops: CDR1 SGDLS, CDR2 YYNGEE. V dropped 0 bases and J dropped 7 bases, with 11 bases sitting between them. The CDR3 sequence is 14 residues long. The CDR3 is CASSVGGGGQPQHF. The CDR3 DNA follows: TGTGCCAGCAGCGTAGGGGGGGGAGGACAGCCCCAGCATTTT.

The chain joins TRBV7-9 to TRBJ2-2; weak D call: TRBD1 (5 bases). V gave up 2 bases and J gave up 5 bases, with 12 bases separating them. The CDR3 runs 15 residues. The germline V gene has CDR1 SEHNR and CDR2 FQNEAQ (reference sequence). CDR3 sequence: CASSLNQGRTGELFF. DNA of the CDR3: TGTGCCAGCAGCTTAAATCAGGGCCGGACCGGGGAGCTGTTTTTT.

The rearrangement joins TRBV18 to TRBJ2-7; 9 bases map to TRBD1. The CDR3 runs 14 residues. The ends lost 3 bases at V and 7 bases at J; junction bases unmatched: 7. From germline, CDR1 is KGHSH and CDR2 LQKENI. CDR3 loop: CASSPKQGAQEQYF. The CDR3 region has the DNA TGTGCCAGCTCACCTAAACAGGGGGCGCAGGAGCAGTACTTC.

The CDR3 region has the DNA TGTGCCAGCAGTGAAGGGGGCGCCTTAGGAAACACCATATATTTT. This sequence encodes CASSEGGALGNTIYF. V usage is TRBV25-1 and J usage is TRBJ1-3, with a tentative D call TRBD1 (6 bases). V dropped 2 bases and J dropped 4 bases, with 12 bases sitting between them. The CDR3 totals 15 residues. Germline CDR1 reads MGHDK; CDR2 reads SYGVNS.

The chain links TRBV14 to TRBJ1-1; D remains ambiguous. V shed 6 bases and J shed 0 bases, with 11 bases lying between them. The CDR3 is made up of 14 amino acids. In germline, CDR1 is SGHDN, CDR2 FVKESK. The CDR3 loop is CASRRTGVNTEAFF. The CDR3 DNA reads as TGTGCCAGCAGGCGGACGGGAGTGAACACTGAAGCTTTCTTT.

The chain joins TRBV15 to TRBJ2-1; 8 nucleotides agree with TRBD1. V lost 3 bases to trimming and J lost 6 bases; unmatched junction nucleotides: 10. The CDR3 is 16 residues long. From germline, CDR1 is LNHNV and CDR2 YYDKDF (reference sequence). CDR3 DNA: TGTGCCACCAGCAGTGACAAGGACAGGGTCCTCAATGAGCAGTTCTTC. Its protein product is CATSSDKDRVLNEQFF.

V is TRBV4-2 and J is TRBJ2-3, with D unclear. The V and J ends lost 4 bases and 0 bases respectively, with 11 bases between them. The CDR3 consists of 15 residues. The germline CDR1 and CDR2 sequences are LGHNA and YNFKEQ. CDR3: CASSLSAVSTDTQYF. CDR3 nucleotide sequence: TGTGCCAGCAGCCTATCTGCGGTTAGCACAGATACGCAGTATTTT.